A single sample gave rise to the 32 T cell receptor beta chains below, sequenced in a study of T-cell memory formation after mild COVID-19. MiXCR, run by TCRdb on the 5' RACE reads, gives a single entry per CDR3 protein. The sample includes hundreds of thousands of distinct CDR3 sequences, 15% to 20% of them seen just once. The sequenced sample was PBMCs or a T cell subset sorted from them (not recorded which). Receptors originate from a man between 18 and 29 years old who had mild COVID-19 (a few samples of this study predate the infection). Cell type and time point are not known.

This clonotype has at least ten counts. This chain connects TRBV5-1 to TRBJ2-7; 10 bases line up with TRBD1. The CDR3 loop spans 13 amino acids. Germline trimming cut 7 bases from V and 4 bases from J; bases unmatched to any gene: 5. CDR1 and CDR2 from the germline V gene are SGHRS and YFSETQ. CDR3 amino acids: CASRRDRGYEQYF. CDR3 coding DNA: TGCGCCAGCCGTCGGGACAGGGGTTACGAGCAGTACTTC.

The CDR3 DNA is TGTGCCAGCACCTTGGGCCAGATTAATCAGCCCCAGCATTTT. This codes for CASTLGQINQPQHF. V gene TRBV12-3 or TRBV12-4 combines with J gene TRBJ1-5, with D uncertain. Trimming left V 7 bases short and J 4 bases short, with 14 bases between. CDR3 size: 14 residues.

This clonotype occurred a few times. The V and J genes are TRBV15 and TRBJ2-7; D is ambiguous. Trimming cost V 0 bases and J 6 bases, with 18 bases left between them. This CDR3 is built from 16 residues. Germline CDR1 LNHNV, CDR2 YYDKDF (reference sequence). The CDR3 sequence: CATSRDGTGETVEQYF. The CDR3 region has the DNA TGTGCCACCAGCAGAGATGGTACTGGGGAAACGGTCGAGCAGTACTTC.

The chain recombines TRBV25-1 with TRBJ2-7; D may be TRBD1 or TRBD2 (5 bases each). Between the trimmed V and J ends, which lost 5 bases and 9 bases, there was a span of 11 bases. This CDR3 is built from 11 residues. The germline CDR1 and CDR2 sequences are MGHDK and SYGVNS. The CDR3 DNA reads as TGTGCCAGCAGTATGGGGGTATTGCAGTACGTC. It codes for CASSMGVLQYV.

This sequence joins TRBV7-9 and TRBJ2-7; no reliable D call. The CDR3 spans 11 residues. Trimming took 3 bases from V and 7 from J, leaving 7 bases between them. CDR1 and CDR2 (germline): SEHNR, FQNEAQ (reference sequence). The CDR3 bases are TGTGCCAGCAGCTTTTTCGGAGAGCAGTACTTC. It is translated as CASSFFGEQYF.

In its sample, this clonotype was seen a few times. The rearrangement uses TRBV28 and TRBJ2-5, with D hard to call. The CDR3 is 14 residues long. Between the trimmed V and J ends, which lost 4 bases and 0 bases, there was a span of 9 bases. From germline, CDR1 is MDHEN and CDR2 SYDVKM. CDR3 in DNA: TGTGCCAGCAGTTCCCTCCGGAACCAAGAGACCCAGTACTTC. Amino acid sequence: CASSSLRNQETQYF. The complete variable domain, with remaining parts taken from reference TRBV28 and TRBJ2-5, reads DVKVTQSSRYLVKRTGEKVFLECVQDMDHENMFWYRQDPGLGLRLIYFSYDVKMKEKGDIPEGYSVSREKKERFSLILESASTNQTSMYLCASSSLRNQETQYFGPGTRLLVL.

This chain joins TRBV3-1 and TRBJ2-5; possibly TRBD2 for D (7 bases). Germline V gene sequence: CDR1 LGHDT, CDR2 YNNKEL (reference sequence). This CDR3 has 16 amino acids. V was cut by 1 base and J by 5 bases, with 17 bases left in between. CDR3 sequence (DNA): TGTGCCAGCAGCCAAGTGGGGGGGGGCCAGTTGGAGACCCAGTACTTC. It translates to CASSQVGGGQLETQYF.

This clonotype was observed a few times. V is TRBV19 and J is TRBJ1-5; unclear D gene. From germline, CDR1 is LNHDA and CDR2 SQIVND (reference sequence). With 11 bases removed from V and 1 base from J, the gap between germline ends came to 6 bases. The CDR3 extends over 11 amino acids. The CDR3 sequence: CARQSNQPQHF. The DNA for the CDR3 is TGTGCCCGCCAGAGCAATCAGCCCCAGCATTTT.

CDR3 DNA: TGCGCCAGCAGCTTGGGCCCTCCAGGGGGCACCTATAATTCACCCCTCCACTTT. The encoded protein is CASSLGPPGGTYNSPLHF. The J gene is TRBJ1-6, the V gene TRBV5-1; 8 bases align to TRBD1. Germline V gives CDR1 SGHRS, CDR2 YFSETQ. J was trimmed by 2 bases and V by 0 bases; bases with no gene match: 7. This CDR3 is built from 18 residues.

This clonotype was recorded a few times. J is TRBJ2-5 and V is TRBV24-1; 7 positions match TRBD1. Germline values: CDR1 KGHDR, CDR2 SFDVKD. The CDR3 length is 15 residues. The V segment lost 3 bases and the J segment 1 base; nucleotides outside the gene matches: 4. The CDR3 nucleotides read TGTGCCACCAGTGATAATAGGGACAGCCAAGAGACCCAGTACTTC. It is translated as CATSDNRDSQETQYF.

CDR3 amino acids: CASSTGTGGGETQYF. CDR3 in DNA: TGTGCCAGCAGCACCGGGACAGGGGGTGGAGAGACCCAGTACTTC. The gene calls are TRBV9 and TRBJ2-5; 11 nucleotides line up with TRBD1. The CDR3 is made up of 15 amino acids. J lost 4 bases, V lost 4 bases, and 6 bases had no gene match. Germline-derived CDR1 and CDR2 are SGDLS and YYNGEE.

V gene TRBV4-3 combines with J gene TRBJ1-2; maybe TRBD1 (5 bases). Germline V gene sequence: CDR1 LGHNA, CDR2 YSLEER. V was clipped by 0 bases and J by 4 bases, with 9 bases between them. The CDR3 has 14 residues. The CDR3 loop is CASSQDRGSYGYTF. The DNA of the CDR3 is TGCGCCAGCAGCCAAGATAGGGGAAGCTATGGCTACACCTTC.

This clonotype was counted a few times. This chain joins TRBV7-9 and TRBJ1-4; 9 bases map to TRBD1. Germline loops: CDR1 SEHNR, CDR2 FQNEAQ (reference sequence). This CDR3 contains 15 residues. Trimming at V came to 5 bases and at J to 8 bases, leaving 9 bases not matched to a gene. CDR3 sequence (DNA): TGTGCCAGCAGCGCCCGGGACAGGGCCGGGGAAAAACTGTTTTTT. Translating it yields CASSARDRAGEKLFF.

As for this clonotype: One junction end does not reproduce the germline sequence, and a read error may be involved. The J gene is TRBJ2-1, the V gene TRBV4-2; 14 positions match TRBD2. The CDR3 is 14 amino acids. The V gene's germline CDR1 is LGHNA and CDR2 YNFKEQ. DNA for the CDR3: TGTGCCAGCAGCCAGGGACTAGCGGGGGCGGGCAAGGTTTTC. This sequence encodes CASSQGLAGAGKVF.

This clonotype was seen a handful of times. J is TRBJ2-3 and V is TRBV3-1; D call uncertain. The CDR3 covers 13 residues. Germline assignment: CDR1 LGHDT and CDR2 YNNKEL (reference sequence). V was shortened by 1 base and J by 1 base, with 3 bases between the two germline ends. DNA of the CDR3: TGTGCCAGCAGCCAAGGACGCACAGATACGCAGTATTTT. Protein sequence: CASSQGRTDTQYF.

The sample holds a few counts of this clonotype. The chain combines TRBV5-1 with TRBJ2-1; TRBD1 aligns across 9 bases. J lost 5 bases, V lost 4 bases, and 7 bases had no gene match. Per germline, CDR1 SGHRS and CDR2 YFSETQ. The length of the CDR3 is 15 residues. The CDR3 sequence is CASSLFGTGNNEQFF. CDR3 sequence (DNA): TGCGCCAGCAGCCTGTTCGGGACAGGGAACAATGAGCAGTTCTTC.

The chain is built from TRBV9 and TRBJ1-6; 11 positions match TRBD1. The V gene end was trimmed by 4 bases and the J gene end by 1 base; junction bases not matched to a gene: 4. From germline, CDR1 is SGDLS and CDR2 YYNGEE. This CDR3 has 17 amino acids. This CDR3 is CASSSGQGASYNSPLHF. DNA of the CDR3: TGTGCCAGCAGCTCCGGACAGGGGGCTTCCTATAATTCACCCCTCCACTTT. The full variable domain, its missing parts supplied by reference TRBV9 and TRBJ1-6, is DSGVTQTPKHLITATGQRVTLRCSPRSGDLSVYWYQQSLDQGLQFLIQYYNGEERAKGNILERFSAQQFPDLHSELNLSSLELGDSALYFCASSSGQGASYNSPLHFGNGTRLTVT.

This clonotype has ten or more counts. The J gene is TRBJ2-1, the V gene TRBV6-5; D is unresolved. There are 11 residues in the CDR3. The ends were cut back, 3 bases at V and 9 bases at J, with 6 bases in the middle. Germline values: CDR1 MNHEY, CDR2 SVGAGI. The CDR3 reads CASSYSGEQFF. CDR3 nucleotides: TGTGCCAGCAGTTATAGTGGTGAGCAGTTCTTC.

This clonotype showed up just a few times. The chain carries TRBV18 and TRBJ1-3; TRBD1 is a possible D gene (6 bases). The V gene lost 5 bases and the J gene lost 0 bases, with 26 bases spanning the gap. The CDR3 has 20 amino acids. Germline CDR1 KGHSH, CDR2 LQKENI. The CDR3 DNA reads as TGTGCCAGCTCAAAAACTCCACAGGGAACCCATCGGACCTCTGGAAACACCATATATTTT. Translating it yields CASSKTPQGTHRTSGNTIYF.

This clonotype was recorded at least ten times. The chain employs TRBV4-1 and TRBJ1-1; possible D gene TRBD1, 5 bases. The V end was cut by 4 bases, the J end by 0 bases, with 9 bases between. The CDR3 contains 14 residues. Germline lookup yields CDR1 MGHRA and CDR2 YSYEKL. The CDR3 region has the DNA TGCGCCAGCAGCCTCAGGGCGCTGAACACTGAAGCTTTCTTT. It encodes CASSLRALNTEAFF.

This chain links TRBV6-1 with TRBJ2-3, with 7 bases that match TRBD2. The CDR3 is made up of 15 amino acids. Germline V gene data show CDR1 as MNHNS and CDR2 as SASEGT. J was trimmed by 2 bases and V by 2 bases; bases with no gene match: 4. CDR3 in amino acids: CASSELGGFTDTQYF. The CDR3, as DNA: TGTGCCAGCAGTGAATTGGGGGGGTTCACAGATACGCAGTATTTT.

The chain has TRBV7-9 and TRBJ2-3; 14 bases map to TRBD2. This CDR3 is built from 14 residues. The germline gives CDR1 SEHNR, CDR2 FQNEAQ (reference sequence). The J segment lost 6 bases and the V segment lost 6 bases, leaving 2 bases of the junction unmatched. The CDR3 DNA follows: TGTGCCAGCAGGACTAGCGGGGGGGCGGATACGCAGTATTTT. It translates to CASRTSGGADTQYF.

This clonotype turned up a few times. The J gene is TRBJ2-7, the V gene TRBV12-3 or TRBV12-4, with 7 bases matching TRBD2. V trimming: 6 bases; J trimming: 2 bases; junction bases outside the gene matches: 10. The CDR3 spans 15 residues. CDR3 in amino acids: CASRNTGGDAYEQYF. The CDR3 DNA follows: TGTGCCAGCAGAAATACTGGGGGGGACGCCTACGAGCAGTACTTC.

The V gene is TRBV5-1, the J gene TRBJ1-1; no reliable D call. Germline V CDR1 and CDR2: SGHRS, YFSETQ. Trimming removed 3 bases from V and 3 bases from J, with 12 bases in between. The CDR3 is made up of 14 amino acids. The CDR3 is CASSYIRGDTEAFF. The CDR3 nucleotides are TGCGCCAGCAGCTATATCCGGGGAGACACTGAAGCTTTCTTT.

This clonotype was observed many times. One end of the junction varies from germline; a read error may be responsible. The chain has TRBV7-2 and TRBJ2-7; D might be TRBD2 (7 bases). The CDR3 length is 14 residues. Germline V lookup: CDR1 SGHTA, CDR2 FQGNSA. CDR3 in amino acids: CASSLAGGPYEQYF. CDR3 bases: TGCGCCAGCAGCTTGGCCGGGGGGCCCTACGAGCAGTACTTC.

In this sample, this clonotype turned up a few times. The chain combines TRBV6-5 with TRBJ2-7, with D perhaps given as TRBD1 or TRBD2 (5 bases each). The CDR3 contains 14 residues. The germline V and J ends were trimmed by 10 bases and 5 bases, with 21 bases remaining between them. Germline assignment: CDR1 MNHEY and CDR2 SVGAGI. The CDR3 coding sequence is TGTGCCAATAACGACCCGGACGGGACCCACGAGCAGTACGTC. Encoded protein: CANNDPDGTHEQYV.

This clonotype was observed a few times. The V and J genes are TRBV9 and TRBJ2-1; 7 bases align to TRBD1. The V segment lost 3 bases and the J segment 1 base; nucleotides outside the gene matches: 7. CDR1 is SGDLS and CDR2 is YYNGEE in the germline V gene. CDR3 length: 16 residues. CDR3 DNA: TGTGCCAGCAGCGAGAAGACAGGGTGGTCCTACAATGAGCAGTTCTTC. Translation: CASSEKTGWSYNEQFF.

This clonotype was seen a few times. This chain uses TRBV5-1 with TRBJ2-3, with unresolved D. Germline V CDR1 and CDR2: SGHRS, YFSETQ. V gave up 0 bases and J gave up 2 bases, with 10 bases separating them. CDR3 length: 15 residues. CDR3 protein: CASSLAPGATDTQYF. The CDR3 nucleotides read TGCGCCAGCAGCTTGGCTCCAGGAGCCACAGATACGCAGTATTTT.

The genes are TRBV11-2 and TRBJ2-1, with TRBD2 matching 8 bases. The CDR3 extends over 16 amino acids. Trimming took 8 bases from V and 3 from J; bases not matched to a gene: 12. The germline CDR1 and CDR2 sequences are SGHAT and FQNNGV. The CDR3 loop reads CASRFSGAERYNEQFF. The CDR3 nucleotides read TGTGCCAGCCGATTTAGCGGGGCAGAACGCTACAATGAGCAGTTCTTC.

This clonotype was detected many times. The chain combines TRBV5-1 with TRBJ2-5, with 8 bases that match TRBD2. With 3 bases clipped from V and 5 bases from J, the junction kept 12 bases outside the gene matches. Looked up from germline, CDR1 is SGHRS and CDR2 is YFSETQ. The CDR3 consists of 16 residues. For the CDR3, the DNA is TGCGCCAGCAGCTCTGGAGAGAGTAGCGGGGTGGAGACCCAGTACTTC. Amino acids: CASSSGESSGVETQYF.

This clonotype came up a few times. The chain combines TRBV15 with TRBJ2-3, with a possible D match to TRBD1 (5 bases). V was shortened by 1 base and J by 0 bases, with 8 bases between the two germline ends. Germline V gene sequence: CDR1 LNHNV, CDR2 YYDKDF (reference sequence). The CDR3 length is 15 residues. As DNA, the CDR3 is TGTGCCACCAGCAGAGGACAGAGAAGCACAGATACGCAGTATTTT. Protein sequence: CATSRGQRSTDTQYF.

This chain uses TRBV2 with TRBJ2-3; TRBD1 might be the D (5 bases). The CDR3 sequence is 15 residues long. CDR1 and CDR2 from the germline V gene are SNHLY and FYNNEI. V was pared by 4 bases and J by 1 base, with 12 bases between. CDR3: CASSVRVPRTDTQYF. DNA for the CDR3: TGTGCCAGCAGTGTCAGGGTCCCGCGCACAGATACGCAGTATTTT.